This T cell receptor beta chain was sequenced in a study of blood T cell repertoires in COVID-19. Study at large: Spain, Italy and the United States supplied samples that represented acute and convalescent COVID-19. T cells, B-cell-depleted T cells, or PBMCs provided the cDNA or gDNA that served as material.

This CDR3 spans 15 amino acids. The J segment lost 4 bases and the V segment lost 4 bases, leaving 7 bases of the junction unmatched. The germline V gene has CDR1 SGDLS and CDR2 YYNGEE. The authors' processing: Estimation of nucleated cell counts was performed using reference gene primer amplification. Method: immunoSEQ multiplex PCR; TCRdb's copy keeps in-frame clones and lacks some. The V and J calls and clone size come from that table; D and trimming were worked out from the DNA. This table has hundreds of thousands of clones, 89% appearing once. The study recruited people aged roughly 18 to 100 years across some 23 US areas.

This rearrangement joins TRBV9 to TRBJ2-2, with 7 bases matching TRBD1. The receptor's source is a woman in her thirties or forties who had recovered from COVID-19. Sequencing was performed on PBMCs or T cells enriched from blood (not recorded which). The CDR3 loop reads CASSTQGLSTGELFF. In DNA form, the CDR3 reads TGTGCCAGCAGCACACAGGGGCTCAGCACCGGGGAGCTGTTTTTT.